These 10 T cell receptor beta chains share one sample of origin, sequenced in a study of blood T cell repertoires in COVID-19. The method was immunoSEQ multiplex PCR; TCRdb's version includes in-frame clones alone and lacks a portion of them. The sample yields 150,000 to 200,000 clones, around 82% seen once. The sample was PBMCs or T cells enriched from blood (not recorded which). Receptor source: a middle-aged man who had recovered from COVID-19.

The chain combines TRBV5-1 with TRBJ1-2; TRBD1 is a possible D gene (6 bases). Germline V gives CDR1 SGHRS, CDR2 YFSETQ. The CDR3 runs to 13 residues. The V and J ends lost 2 bases and 6 bases respectively, with 11 bases between them. The CDR3, as DNA: TGCGCCAGCAGCTTTACAGGGTCCGATGGCTACACCTTC. Protein sequence: CASSFTGSDGYTF.

The genes are TRBV28 and TRBJ1-2, with TRBD1 as a possible D gene (5 bases). Looked up from germline, CDR1 is MDHEN and CDR2 is SYDVKM. V lost 10 bases and J lost 3, with 21 bases in between. The length of the CDR3 is 15 residues. The chain's CDR3 is CAIPRSGGKDYGYTF. For the CDR3, the DNA is TGTGCCATCCCGAGGTCGGGGGGGAAAGACTATGGCTACACCTTC.

The J gene is TRBJ2-5, the V gene TRBV9; TRBD2 is a possible D gene (6 bases). V gave up 4 bases and J gave up 1 base, with 11 bases separating them. This CDR3 has 14 amino acids. Germline V gene data show CDR1 as SGDLS and CDR2 as YYNGEE. The DNA of the CDR3 is TGTGCCAGCAGCCGAGGGACTCTCCAAGAGACCCAGTACTTC. It yields the protein CASSRGTLQETQYF.

The chain links TRBV5-1 to TRBJ2-7; possibly TRBD1 for D (6 bases). Germline V lookup: CDR1 SGHRS, CDR2 YFSETQ. Trimming removed 2 bases at V and 2 bases at J, with 8 bases between. The CDR3 consists of 13 residues. In nucleotides, the CDR3 is TGCGCCAGCAGCTTCGGGACAACCTACGAGCAGTACTTC. This encodes CASSFGTTYEQYF.

The genes are TRBV7-9 and TRBJ1-6; 7 bases agree with TRBD1. The length of the CDR3 is 17 residues. Germline assignment: CDR1 SEHNR and CDR2 FQNEAQ (reference sequence). Trimming removed 1 base from V and 11 bases from J; junction bases left unmatched: 14. The CDR3 DNA reads TGTGCCAGCAGCTTAGGCCCTGGGACAGTAATTACCCCACCCCTCCACTTT. Residues: CASSLGPGTVITPPLHF.

The J gene is TRBJ1-2, the V gene TRBV6-5, with 7 bases fitting TRBD1. Germline-derived CDR1 and CDR2 are MNHEY and SVGAGI. With 0 bases clipped from V and 6 bases from J, the junction kept 10 bases outside the gene matches. This CDR3 is 16 amino acids long. The chain's CDR3 is CASSYSSRGRGNGYTF. The DNA of the CDR3 is TGTGCCAGCAGTTACTCGTCCCGTGGCAGGGGGAATGGCTACACCTTC.

This chain uses TRBV27 with TRBJ1-5; tentative D call: TRBD1 (5 bases). The CDR3 covers 12 residues. Germline CDR1 and CDR2: MNHEY and SMNVEV (reference sequence). Trimming took 4 bases from V and 11 from J, leaving 12 bases between them. CDR3 sequence reads: CASSSSLGAQHF. DNA of the CDR3: TGTGCCAGCAGTTCGAGCCTAGGGGCCCAGCATTTT.

The chain employs TRBV9 and TRBJ1-1; 7 bases agree with TRBD1. The V gene end was trimmed by 4 bases and the J gene end by 1 base; junction bases not matched to a gene: 7. There are 15 residues in the CDR3. CDR1 SGDLS and CDR2 YYNGEE come from the germline V gene. The CDR3 DNA reads TGTGCCAGCAGCCCGCGACAGGGTACGAACACTGAAGCTTTCTTT. Translated: CASSPRQGTNTEAFF. The whole variable domain, remainder taken from reference TRBV9 and TRBJ1-1, is DSGVTQTPKHLITATGQRVTLRCSPRSGDLSVYWYQQSLDQGLQFLIQYYNGEERAKGNILERFSAQQFPDLHSELNLSSLELGDSALYFCASSPRQGTNTEAFFGQGTRLTVV.

The chain links TRBV7-6 to TRBJ1-6; D gene uncertain. The V gene's germline CDR1 is SGHVS and CDR2 FNYEAQ. V was cut by 5 bases and J by 6 bases, with 8 bases left in between. This CDR3 contains 13 residues. In DNA form, the CDR3 reads TGTGCCAGCAGCCCGAACTCTAATTCACCCCTCCACTTT. Translating gives CASSPNSNSPLHF. The full variable domain, in which reference TRBV7-6 and TRBJ1-6 provide the parts outside the CDR3, is GAGVSQSPRYKVTKRGQDVALRCDPISGHVSLYWYRQALGQGPEFLTYFNYEAQQDKSGLPNDRFSAERPEGSISTLTIQRTEQRDSAMYRCASSPNSNSPLHFGNGTRLTVT.

The V and J genes are TRBV5-1 and TRBJ1-2; 11 nucleotides agree with TRBD1. The CDR3 extends over 15 amino acids. The germline V gene encodes CDR1 SGHRS and CDR2 YFSETQ. The J segment lost 7 bases and the V segment lost 0 bases, leaving 5 bases of the junction unmatched. The CDR3 DNA is TGCGCCAGCAGCTTGGAAGGACAGGGGGCGCGTGGCTACACCTTC. Its translation is CASSLEGQGARGYTF.